One T cell receptor (beta chain) is described in this entry. V dropped 0 bases and J dropped 0 bases, with 3 bases sitting between them. CDR1 is LGHNA and CDR2 is YNFKEQ in the germline V gene. The CDR3 is 14 residues long. The data originate from a study of blood T cell repertoires in COVID-19. This table comes from immunoSEQ multiplex PCR, and its TCRdb copy is limited to in-frame clones, with some not included. The sample lists some 250,000 clones; 86% were seen once. V is TRBV4-2 and J is TRBJ1-5; the D is unclear. The sequence came from a man older than 75 with acute or convalescent COVID-19. Sequenced input: peripheral blood. The CDR3 nucleotides are TGTGCCAGCAGCCAAGACGGTAGCAATCAGCCCCAGCATTTT. Protein sequence: CASSQDGSNQPQHF.